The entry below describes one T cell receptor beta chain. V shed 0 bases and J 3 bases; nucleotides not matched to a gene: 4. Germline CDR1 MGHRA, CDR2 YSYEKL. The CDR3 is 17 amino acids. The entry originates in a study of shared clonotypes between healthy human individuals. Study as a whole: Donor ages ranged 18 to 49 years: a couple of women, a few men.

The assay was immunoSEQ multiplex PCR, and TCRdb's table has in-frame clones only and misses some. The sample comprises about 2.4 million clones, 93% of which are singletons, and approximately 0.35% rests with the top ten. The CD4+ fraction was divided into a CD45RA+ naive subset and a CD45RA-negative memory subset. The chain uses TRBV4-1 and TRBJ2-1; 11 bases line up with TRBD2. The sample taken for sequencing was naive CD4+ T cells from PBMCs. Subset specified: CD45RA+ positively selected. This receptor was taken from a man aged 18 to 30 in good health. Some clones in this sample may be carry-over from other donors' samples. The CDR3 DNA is TGCGCCAGCAGCCAAGAAGGGACTAGCGGCTACTACAATGAGCAGTTCTTC. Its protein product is CASSQEGTSGYYNEQFF.